A selection of T cell receptor beta chains follows, all from one sample in a study of blood T cell repertoires in COVID-19. Generated by immunoSEQ multiplex PCR, the TCRdb table keeps only in-frame clones and is missing some. The table lists about 180,000 clones, about 86% of them singletons. Sample: peripheral blood. The receptors shown here come from a man aged 50 to 60 with active or convalescent COVID-19. Both conserved end residues are part of each CDR3. Fields, in order: J gene, V gene, CDR3 protein.

J: TRBJ2-5
V: TRBV6-2/TRBV6-3
CDR3: CASSPGLARKTQYF

J: TRBJ2-7
V: TRBV5-1
CDR3: CASSLVAGSYEQYF

J: TRBJ2-1
V: TRBV7-2
CDR3: CASSFSGTGNEQFF

J: TRBJ1-6
V: TRBV6-6
CDR3: CASSREQGTGSPLHF

J: TRBJ2-5
V: TRBV12-3/TRBV12-4
CDR3: CASSSNRETQYF

J: TRBJ1-2
V: TRBV5-8
CDR3: CASSLRPRDGYTF

J: TRBJ2-7
V: TRBV6-5
CDR3: CASSAFGGYEQYF

J: TRBJ1-4
V: TRBV9
CDR3: CASSTEGVEKLFF

J: TRBJ2-7
V: TRBV20-1
CDR3: CSANSGHEQYF

J: TRBJ2-7
V: TRBV7-6
CDR3: CASSGGRGGREQYF

J: TRBJ2-2
V: TRBV21-1
CDR3: CASSNLTRLARDTGELFF

J: TRBJ2-5
V: TRBV29-1
CDR3: CSVELAGGPGETQYF

J: TRBJ2-2
V: TRBV30
CDR3: CAWSAIDRGLNTGELFF

J: TRBJ1-1
V: TRBV7-3
CDR3: CASSLIEWGRTEAFF

J: TRBJ2-7
V: TRBV12-3/TRBV12-4
CDR3: CASSLLYEQYF

J: TRBJ2-2
V: TRBV18
CDR3: CASSPGAGNTGELFF

J: TRBJ2-7
V: TRBV5-3
CDR3: CARSLTSGGPGYEQYF

J: TRBJ2-3
V: TRBV6-6
CDR3: CASSPGLAGTGTDTQYF